A single sample is the source of the 27 T cell receptor beta chains below, sequenced in a study of T cell responses to AZD1222 COVID-19 vaccine. Measured with immunoSEQ multiplex PCR; TCRdb has only the in-frame clones, and not every one. This sample carries some 120,000 clones, 80% to 90% of them seen once, and the ten largest clones take roughly 10%. The sequenced sample was peripheral blood, obtained on day 0 of AZD1222 vaccination. These receptors were taken from an adult in good health.

The chain combines TRBV27 with TRBJ2-7; 12 positions agree with TRBD1. Per the germline V gene, CDR1 is MNHEY and CDR2 is SMNVEV (reference sequence). The ends lost 6 bases at V and 5 bases at J; junction bases unmatched: 5. This CDR3 has 14 amino acids. The CDR3 reads CASSWGTGGDEQYF. The CDR3 bases are TGTGCCAGCAGCTGGGGGACAGGGGGCGACGAGCAGTACTTC.

The chain links TRBV10-2 to TRBJ2-3; 16 bases are shared with TRBD2. From germline, CDR1 is WSHSY and CDR2 SAAADI. V was clipped by 6 bases and J by 0 bases; unmatched bases: 3. This CDR3 contains 17 residues. Written as DNA, the CDR3 is TGCGCCAGCAGGGGACTAGCGGGGGGGCCTAGCACAGATACGCAGTATTTT. Translation: CASRGLAGGPSTDTQYF.

The rearrangement links TRBV28 to TRBJ1-1; D not certain. Per germline, CDR1 MDHEN and CDR2 SYDVKM. V shed 1 base and J shed 5 bases, with 5 bases lying between them. This CDR3 is 12 amino acids long. The CDR3 sequence: CASSLYLTEAFF. Here the CDR3 DNA reads TGTGCCAGCAGTTTATATTTGACTGAAGCTTTCTTT.

V and J are TRBV18 and TRBJ1-1; D gene uncertain. The CDR3 extends over 11 amino acids. From germline, CDR1 is KGHSH and CDR2 LQKENI. Trimming cost V 2 bases and J 10 bases, with 8 bases left between them. CDR3 region: CASSPGVLAFF. CDR3 DNA sequence: TGTGCCAGCTCACCAGGAGTCCTAGCTTTCTTT.

The chain carries TRBV30 and TRBJ1-5, with 10 bases lining up with TRBD1. Germline V lookup: CDR1 GTSNPN, CDR2 SVGIG (reference sequence). Unmatched junction bases numbered 3, after V lost 5 bases and J lost 2 bases. This CDR3 comprises 14 residues. The CDR3 DNA reads TGTGCCTGGGGACAGGGGGGCGGCAATCAGCCCCAGCATTTT. It yields the protein CAWGQGGGNQPQHF.

The gene calls are TRBV28 and TRBJ2-2; 9 nucleotides agree with TRBD1. Germline V gene sequence: CDR1 MDHEN, CDR2 SYDVKM. With 5 bases clipped from V and 7 bases from J, the junction kept 5 bases outside the gene matches. The CDR3 covers 14 residues. CDR3 sequence reads: CASSKTGGNGELFF. The CDR3 DNA is TGTGCCAGCAGTAAGACAGGGGGGAACGGGGAGCTGTTTTTT.

The chain couples TRBV27 to TRBJ1-1, with D perhaps TRBD1 (6 bases). In germline, CDR1 is MNHEY, CDR2 SMNVEV (reference sequence). The CDR3 spans 15 residues. Trimming shortened V by 6 bases and J by 0 bases, and 14 bases separated the two germline ends. The CDR3 spells CASRDWTEMNTEAFF. The CDR3 DNA is TGTGCCAGCAGAGACTGGACAGAGATGAACACTGAAGCTTTCTTT.

The genes are TRBV4-3 and TRBJ2-2, with 10 bases aligning to TRBD2. CDR3 size: 17 residues. V was pared by 3 bases and J by 6 bases, with 10 bases of the junction left unmatched. The germline V gene encodes CDR1 LGHNA and CDR2 YSLEER. CDR3 region: CASSQTGTSAPPGELFF. In nucleotides, the CDR3 is TGCGCCAGCAGCCAGACCGGGACTAGCGCGCCCCCCGGGGAGCTGTTTTTT.

This chain connects TRBV6-5 to TRBJ1-1; D is unclear. Germline V gives CDR1 MNHEY, CDR2 SVGAGI. With 10 bases removed from V and 7 bases from J, the gap between germline ends came to 13 bases. The CDR3 is 11 amino acids. The CDR3 region has the DNA TGTGCCACTCAAAGGGCTTTTGAAGCTTTCTTT. Residues: CATQRAFEAFF.

The chain links TRBV9 to TRBJ2-5; D remains unclear. V lost 0 bases and J 2 bases, leaving 5 bases between the germline ends. Germline V lookup: CDR1 SGDLS, CDR2 YYNGEE. The CDR3 contains 13 residues. CDR3 nucleotide sequence: TGTGCCAGCAGCGTAGGACCGCAAGAGACCCAGTACTTC. Translation: CASSVGPQETQYF.

The chain joins TRBV7-3 to TRBJ2-7; 12 bases are shared with TRBD2. This CDR3 region has 14 residues. Germline CDR1 is SGHTA and CDR2 is FQGTGA. Trimming cost V 5 bases and J 2 bases; bases outside gene matches: 1. CDR3 in amino acids: CASSPSGGAYEQYF. The CDR3 DNA is TGTGCCAGCAGCCCTAGCGGGGGGGCCTACGAGCAGTACTTC.

The rearrangement joins TRBV5-1 to TRBJ1-2; 11 nucleotides match TRBD1. Germline V gene lookup returns CDR1 SGHRS and CDR2 YFSETQ. The CDR3 covers 16 residues. V lost 1 base to trimming and J lost 4 bases; unmatched junction nucleotides: 6. The CDR3 nucleotides read TGCGCCAGCAGCTTGAGGGGACAGGGGGACGTCTATGGCTACACCTTC. The encoded protein is CASSLRGQGDVYGYTF. The full variable domain, its missing parts supplied by reference TRBV5-1 and TRBJ1-2, is KAGVTQTPRYLIKTRGQQVTLSCSPISGHRSVSWYQQTPGQGLQFLFEYFSETQRNKGNFPGRFSGRQFSNSRSEMNVSTLELGDSALYLCASSLRGQGDVYGYTFGSGTRLTVV.

This clone occurred a few times. This chain links TRBV7-3 with TRBJ1-1; D not resolved. The CDR3 sequence is 13 residues long. Germline V lookup: CDR1 SGHTA, CDR2 FQGTGA. V lost 4 bases, J lost 0 bases, and 6 bases lay in between. The CDR3: CASSSQVNTEAFF. Written as DNA, the CDR3 is TGTGCCAGCAGCTCTCAGGTGAACACTGAAGCTTTCTTT. The whole variable domain, filled in from reference TRBV7-3 and TRBJ1-1, reads GAGVSQTPSNKVTEKGKYVELRCDPISGHTALYWYRQSLGQGPEFLIYFQGTGAADDSGLPNDRFFAVRPEGSVSTLKIQRTERGDSAVYLCASSSQVNTEAFFGQGTRLTVV.

Concerning this clone itself: This sample also contains other DNA sequences that code for the same CDR3. The chain couples TRBV19 to TRBJ2-7, with TRBD1 identical over 10 bases. The CDR3 extends over 13 amino acids. The V gene's germline CDR1 is LNHDA and CDR2 SQIVND (reference sequence). V trimming: 4 bases; J trimming: 4 bases; junction bases outside the gene matches: 1. The CDR3, as DNA: TGTGCCAGTAGTAGGGACAGGGGTTACGAGCAGTACTTC. Its translation is CASSRDRGYEQYF. The variable domain in full, completed from reference TRBV19 and TRBJ2-7, reads DGGITQSPKYLFRKEGQNVTLSCEQNLNHDAMYWYRQDPGQGLRLIYYSQIVNDFQKGDIAEGYSVSREKKESFPLTVTSAQKNPTAFYLCASSRDRGYEQYFGPGTRLTVT.

The V gene is TRBV5-4, the J gene TRBJ2-7, with D possibly being TRBD1 (6 bases). V lost 4 bases to trimming and J lost 5 bases, with 16 bases between them. The CDR3 runs 14 residues. Germline CDR1 SGHNT, CDR2 YYREEE (reference sequence). CDR3 sequence reads: CASSQAQGSHEQYF. The CDR3 DNA is TGTGCCAGCAGCCAAGCCCAGGGGTCCCACGAGCAGTACTTC.

This chain's CDR3 is CASSLAGEGIEQYF. Here the CDR3 DNA reads TGTGCCAGCAGCTTAGCGGGAGAGGGAATCGAGCAGTACTTC. The V and J genes are TRBV5-8 and TRBJ2-7; 8 nucleotides match TRBD2. This CDR3 is built from 14 residues. V shed 2 bases, J shed 6 bases, and the junction held 7 bases outside the gene matches. Germline CDR1 SGHTS, CDR2 YDEGEE.

This clone was recorded only once. The chain joins TRBV6-1 to TRBJ2-2; D might be TRBD1 (6 bases). The germline V gene has CDR1 MNHNS and CDR2 SASEGT. Between the trimmed V and J ends, which lost 2 bases and 5 bases, there was a span of 12 bases. The CDR3 has 15 amino acids. CDR3 sequence (DNA): TGTGCCAGCAGTGAAAGCTGGGGGCAGACCGGGGAGCTGTTTTTT. This translates into CASSESWGQTGELFF.

J is TRBJ2-6 and V is TRBV27; 10 positions match TRBD1. The CDR3 contains 19 residues. V gave up 2 bases and J gave up 2 bases; unmatched junction bases: 9. The germline V gene has CDR1 MNHEY and CDR2 SMNVEV (reference sequence). CDR3: CASSLIGRTGGTGANVLTF. CDR3 bases: TGTGCCAGCAGTTTAATAGGACGGACAGGGGGTACTGGGGCCAACGTCCTGACTTTC.

This chain links TRBV3-1 (or the pseudogene TRBV3-2) with TRBJ2-1; maybe TRBD1 (6 bases). Germline lookup yields CDR1 LGHDT and CDR2 YNNKEL (reference sequence). V was clipped by 0 bases and J by 2 bases, with 11 bases between them. This CDR3 region has 16 residues. The CDR3 DNA reads TGTGCCAGCAGCCAAGATAGTCAGGGGACCTACAATGAGCAGTTCTTC. It specifies CASSQDSQGTYNEQFF.

The J gene is TRBJ2-7, the V gene TRBV4-1; tentative D call: TRBD1 (6 bases). Germline V CDR1 and CDR2: MGHRA, YSYEKL. V lost 6 bases to trimming and J lost 5 bases, with 11 bases between them. This CDR3 has 12 amino acids. In nucleotides, the CDR3 is TGCGCCAGCAGTCACAGGGAGCACGAGCAGTACTTC. Its protein product is CASSHREHEQYF.

The genes are TRBV6-1 and TRBJ1-2; 9 bases map to TRBD1. The CDR3 has 16 residues. J lost 2 bases, V lost 0 bases, and 4 bases had no gene match. Germline V CDR1 and CDR2: MNHNS, SASEGT. CDR3 sequence reads: CASSEAGTGINYGYTF. DNA for the CDR3: TGTGCCAGCAGTGAAGCTGGGACAGGGATCAACTATGGCTACACCTTC.

The gene calls are TRBV6-4 and TRBJ2-1; a weak D match, TRBD1 (6 bases). Germline V gene sequence: CDR1 MRHNA, CDR2 SNTAGT. Trimming stripped 0 bases from V and 10 bases from J, with 16 bases between. The CDR3 loop spans 15 amino acids. CDR3 bases: TGTGCCAGCAGTGACTCGATTCTGCCTACAGGGGAGCAGTTCTTC. Translated, it gives CASSDSILPTGEQFF.

The chain carries TRBV28 and TRBJ1-4; possibly TRBD1 for D (5 bases). V shed 5 bases and J shed 0 bases, with 19 bases lying between them. The CDR3 totals 18 residues. Per germline, CDR1 MDHEN and CDR2 SYDVKM. CDR3 sequence (DNA): TGTGCCAGCAGTCCCCGGGCAGGGTATGGCGCAACTAATGAAAAACTGTTTTTT. Amino acid sequence: CASSPRAGYGATNEKLFF.

The chain employs TRBV29-1 and TRBJ2-5; D may be TRBD1 or TRBD2 (6 bases each). Germline CDR1 and CDR2: SQVTM and ANQGSEA. Trimming shortened V by 4 bases and J by 7 bases, and 13 bases separated the two germline ends. The CDR3 contains 12 residues. The CDR3 sequence is CSVAGAPGTQYF. The DNA for the CDR3 is TGCAGCGTTGCGGGGGCCCCAGGGACCCAGTACTTC.

The J gene is TRBJ2-1, the V gene TRBV28; D is unresolved. Trimming removed 7 bases from V and 4 bases from J, with 11 bases in between. This CDR3 has 13 amino acids. Germline values: CDR1 MDHEN, CDR2 SYDVKM. The CDR3: CASITAKYNEQFF. In nucleotides, the CDR3 is TGTGCCAGCATTACGGCAAAATACAATGAGCAGTTCTTC.

Many counts were recorded for this clone. The rearrangement links TRBV5-6 to TRBJ1-2; no reliable D call. The V gene lost 2 bases and the J gene lost 6 bases, with 20 bases spanning the gap. The CDR3 totals 16 residues. Germline V CDR1 and CDR2: SGHDT, YYEEEE. CDR3 sequence reads: CASSLGYPGPEDGYTF. CDR3 coding DNA: TGTGCCAGCAGCTTAGGCTACCCGGGCCCCGAGGATGGCTACACCTTC.

The J gene is TRBJ1-1, the V gene TRBV12-5; no definite D call. V shed 3 bases and J shed 1 base, with 9 bases lying between them. This CDR3 has 14 amino acids. Germline V gene sequence: CDR1 LGHNT, CDR2 FRNRAP. The CDR3 protein is CASGFDRSNTEAFF. CDR3 sequence (DNA): TGTGCTAGTGGTTTTGACCGATCGAACACTGAAGCTTTCTTT.